These T cell receptor beta chains were read from a single sample in a study of blood T cells in healthy people across ages. TCRdb re-derived calls from the 5' RACE reads in MiXCR, one entry per CDR3 protein. The sample lists about 600,000 distinct CDR3 sequences, roughly 48% seen once, with around 23% in the top ten. The specimen sequenced was blood. The source of these receptors is a man older than 75 in good health. Each CDR3 is given with its conserved first and last residue. The D gene is left open where the match is weak. Part of the rows lack a size; the others show once, few, many or a class for expanded clones.

abundance: .; j_gene: TRBJ2-7; d_gene: TRBD1; v_gene: TRBV10-3; CDR3nt: TGTGCCATCAGTGGTGGGGTGTGGACAGGGGTTCACGAGCAGTACTTC; CDR3aa: CAISGGVWTGVHEQYF
abundance: few; j_gene: TRBJ2-5; d_gene: .; v_gene: TRBV7-2; CDR3nt: TGTGCCAGCAGCTTTGTGGGACAACCACAAGAGACCCAGTACTTC; CDR3aa: CASSFVGQPQETQYF
abundance: .; j_gene: TRBJ2-3; d_gene: TRBD1; v_gene: TRBV3-1; CDR3nt: TGTGCCAGCAGCCACTCCAGGGGGAGCGGCACAGATACGCAGTATTTT; CDR3aa: CASSHSRGSGTDTQYF
abundance: .; j_gene: TRBJ2-7; d_gene: .; v_gene: TRBV5-1; CDR3nt: TGCGCCAGCAGCTTGACGGGGACGCACTTTAGAGAGCAGTACTTC; CDR3aa: CASSLTGTHFREQYF
abundance: few; j_gene: TRBJ2-1; d_gene: TRBD2; v_gene: TRBV9; CDR3nt: TGTGCCAGCAGCGTTCTAGCGGGAGGGAGTTACAATGAGCAGTTCTTC; CDR3aa: CASSVLAGGSYNEQFF
abundance: .; j_gene: TRBJ1-2; d_gene: .; v_gene: TRBV25-1; CDR3nt: TGTGCCAGCAGTGAAGGAGGCCTGACTAACTATGGCTACACCTTC; CDR3aa: CASSEGGLTNYGYTF
abundance: many; j_gene: TRBJ2-1; d_gene: .; v_gene: TRBV7-3; CDR3nt: TGTGCCAGCAGCCCTGCTGCGAATAGCAATGAGCAGTTCTTC; CDR3aa: CASSPAANSNEQFF
abundance: few; j_gene: TRBJ2-1; d_gene: .; v_gene: TRBV7-2; CDR3nt: TGTGCCAGCAGCTTGCAGAACTGGAATGAGCAGTTCTTC; CDR3aa: CASSLQNWNEQFF
abundance: .; j_gene: TRBJ1-5; d_gene: .; v_gene: TRBV6-1; CDR3nt: TGTGCCAGCGAACGGGACATCAATCAGCCCCAGCATTTT; CDR3aa: CASERDINQPQHF
abundance: few; j_gene: TRBJ2-4; d_gene: .; v_gene: TRBV15; CDR3nt: TGTGCCACCACCGGACCTCCCAAAAACATTCAGTACTTC; CDR3aa: CATTGPPKNIQYF
abundance: .; j_gene: TRBJ2-3; d_gene: .; v_gene: TRBV20-1; CDR3nt: TGCAGTGCTAGTCGGGGGGCTGCAGGAGATACGCAGTATTTT; CDR3aa: CSASRGAAGDTQYF
abundance: .; j_gene: TRBJ1-1; d_gene: TRBD1; v_gene: TRBV12-3/TRBV12-4; CDR3nt: TGTGCCAGCAGTTTGAACAGGGGGCCCACTGAAGCTTTCTTT; CDR3aa: CASSLNRGPTEAFF
abundance: .; j_gene: TRBJ2-3; d_gene: .; v_gene: TRBV4-1; CDR3nt: .; CDR3aa: CASSPQRFYGYTFGSGTSTDTQYF
abundance: .; j_gene: TRBJ2-3; d_gene: TRBD1; v_gene: TRBV9; CDR3nt: TGTGCCAGCAGCAACAGGGGCCGCACAGATACGCAGTATTTT; CDR3aa: CASSNRGRTDTQYF
abundance: .; j_gene: TRBJ2-7; d_gene: TRBD1; v_gene: TRBV20-1; CDR3nt: TGCAGTGCTAGAGGGACCCGGGACAGGGTCTACGAGCAGTACTTC; CDR3aa: CSARGTRDRVYEQYF
abundance: .; j_gene: TRBJ2-1; d_gene: .; v_gene: TRBV29-1; CDR3nt: TGCAGCGTTGAAACGGATGGGGGGGCTTACAATGAGCAGTTCTTC; CDR3aa: CSVETDGGAYNEQFF
abundance: few; j_gene: TRBJ2-4; d_gene: TRBD1; v_gene: TRBV5-1; CDR3nt: TGCGCCAGCACCCGGACAGGGGCCGAAAACATTCAGTACTTC; CDR3aa: CASTRTGAENIQYF
abundance: few; j_gene: TRBJ2-3; d_gene: .; v_gene: TRBV20-1; CDR3nt: TGCAGTGCTAGTCAGGGGGGGCGGCCAGATACGCAGTATTTT; CDR3aa: CSASQGGRPDTQYF
abundance: .; j_gene: TRBJ2-7; d_gene: TRBD1; v_gene: TRBV20-1; CDR3nt: TGCAGTGCTAGGGGGGACAGTGGTGAGCAGTACTTC; CDR3aa: CSARGDSGEQYF
abundance: once; j_gene: TRBJ1-2; d_gene: .; v_gene: TRBV20-1; CDR3nt: TGCAGTGCCGCCGGGGCGGGGGGCTACGCCTTC; CDR3aa: CSAAGAGGYAF
abundance: .; j_gene: TRBJ2-5; d_gene: TRBD1; v_gene: TRBV20-1; CDR3nt: TGCAGTGCCATAAACAGACAGGGGTATCGAGAGACCCAGTACTTC; CDR3aa: CSAINRQGYRETQYF
abundance: .; j_gene: TRBJ2-3; d_gene: .; v_gene: TRBV15; CDR3nt: TGTGCCACCAGCAGAGCGGACGTGGCTAGCACAGATACGCAGTATTTT; CDR3aa: CATSRADVASTDTQYF
abundance: .; j_gene: TRBJ2-1; d_gene: TRBD2; v_gene: TRBV11-3; CDR3nt: TGTGCCAGCAGCACCCATCGCGGGATAGCGGGAGGTTCGGACAATGAGCAGTTCTTC; CDR3aa: CASSTHRGIAGGSDNEQFF
abundance: many; j_gene: TRBJ2-7; d_gene: TRBD1; v_gene: TRBV6-5; CDR3nt: TGTGCCAGCAGTCGACAGGGCTCCTACGAGCAGTACTTC; CDR3aa: CASSRQGSYEQYF
abundance: .; j_gene: TRBJ2-7; d_gene: TRBD2; v_gene: TRBV5-1; CDR3nt: TGCGCCAGCAGCACCAGCGGGAGGAACGAGCAGTACTTC; CDR3aa: CASSTSGRNEQYF
abundance: .; j_gene: TRBJ2-7; d_gene: TRBD1; v_gene: TRBV7-2; CDR3nt: TGTGCCAGCAGCTTAGCGCCCTCCCTAACCGGGGACAGAACCTCCTACGAGCAGTACTTC; CDR3aa: CASSLAPSLTGDRTSYEQYF
abundance: .; j_gene: TRBJ2-7; d_gene: .; v_gene: TRBV18; CDR3nt: TGTGCCAGCTCACTGCAACCGGGATCTCCCTACGAGCAGTACTTC; CDR3aa: CASSLQPGSPYEQYF
abundance: few; j_gene: TRBJ2-5; d_gene: .; v_gene: TRBV7-2; CDR3nt: TGTGCCAGCAGCTTAGAGTACGCGGCGGGTGAGCAGTACTTC; CDR3aa: CASSLEYAAGEQYF
abundance: .; j_gene: TRBJ2-7; d_gene: .; v_gene: TRBV12-3/TRBV12-4; CDR3nt: TGTGCCAGCAGTTCTGACGGAAGGGGACTCTACGAGCAGTACTTC; CDR3aa: CASSSDGRGLYEQYF
abundance: few; j_gene: TRBJ2-1; d_gene: .; v_gene: TRBV5-1; CDR3nt: TGCGCCAGCAGCTTGGCAGAATCGGCCTCCTACAATGAGCAGTTCTTC; CDR3aa: CASSLAESASYNEQFF
abundance: few; j_gene: TRBJ2-6; d_gene: .; v_gene: TRBV29-1; CDR3nt: TGCAGCGTTCTCGAGGGGGCTGGGGCCAACGTCCTGACTTTC; CDR3aa: CSVLEGAGANVLTF
abundance: .; j_gene: TRBJ1-2; d_gene: .; v_gene: TRBV21-1; CDR3nt: TGTGCCAGCGGAAGACAGGGGGAAGTCTATGGCTACACCTTC; CDR3aa: CASGRQGEVYGYTF
abundance: few; j_gene: TRBJ2-7; d_gene: TRBD1; v_gene: TRBV9; CDR3nt: TGTGCCAGCAGCGCCGGGACAGGGATCTCCTACGAGCAGTACTTC; CDR3aa: CASSAGTGISYEQYF
abundance: .; j_gene: TRBJ2-7; d_gene: .; v_gene: TRBV30; CDR3nt: TGTGCCTGGAGTCCCCAGGGGTTCTACGAGCAGTACTTC; CDR3aa: CAWSPQGFYEQYF
abundance: .; j_gene: TRBJ1-6; d_gene: .; v_gene: TRBV5-1; CDR3nt: TGCGCCAGCAGCTTGGCCCGAGGACAGACTTATTCACCCCTCCACTTT; CDR3aa: CASSLARGQTYSPLHF
abundance: few; j_gene: TRBJ2-7; d_gene: .; v_gene: TRBV20-1; CDR3nt: TGCAGTGCCACTAGGACAGCTACCTACGAGCAGTACTTC; CDR3aa: CSATRTATYEQYF
abundance: .; j_gene: TRBJ2-1; d_gene: .; v_gene: TRBV14; CDR3nt: TGTGCCAGCAGCCACAAGTTAGGGCGGACGAGCTCCTACAATGAGCAGTTCTTC; CDR3aa: CASSHKLGRTSSYNEQFF
abundance: .; j_gene: TRBJ1-6; d_gene: .; v_gene: TRBV23-1; CDR3nt: TGCGCCAGCAGTCAATCGAGGTCCCCTAGCTCCTATAATTCACCCCTCCACTTT; CDR3aa: CASSQSRSPSSYNSPLHF
abundance: .; j_gene: TRBJ2-7; d_gene: .; v_gene: TRBV7-2; CDR3nt: TGTGCCAGCAGCCCCGCCCAGGGCGAGCAGTACTTC; CDR3aa: CASSPAQGEQYF
abundance: .; j_gene: TRBJ2-5; d_gene: TRBD1; v_gene: TRBV4-3; CDR3nt: TGCGCCAGCAGCCAGAGGACAGGGCTAGAGACCCAGTACTTC; CDR3aa: CASSQRTGLETQYF